A single sample is the source of the 11 T cell receptor beta chains below, sequenced in a study of T cell responses to AZD1222 COVID-19 vaccine. Assay: immunoSEQ multiplex PCR; the TCRdb copy retains only in-frame clones and omits some. The sample includes 150,000 to 180,000 clones, 88% of them seen just once. The source was peripheral blood, collected on day 0 of AZD1222 vaccination. These receptors were taken from an adult in good health.

This clone has more than one count but fewer than ten. The CDR3 coding sequence is TGTGCCAGCAGCGTAGCGTACGGAGGACTTTCAGGAAACGAGCAGTACTTC. Its protein is CASSVAYGGLSGNEQYF. The chain employs TRBV9 and TRBJ2-7; tentatively, D is TRBD2 (5 bases). The CDR3 has 17 amino acids. V was cut by 0 bases and J by 5 bases, with 21 bases left in between. CDR1 and CDR2 (germline): SGDLS, YYNGEE.

The chain couples TRBV28 to TRBJ1-4; D remains ambiguous. V was clipped by 9 bases and J by 10 bases, with 18 bases between them. Germline V gene lookup returns CDR1 MDHEN and CDR2 SYDVKM. This CDR3 contains 13 residues. CDR3 amino acids: CASKPGLERKLFF. Here the CDR3 DNA reads TGTGCCAGTAAACCGGGATTAGAGAGAAAACTGTTTTTT.

Comments on this clone: The sample carries other DNA sequences with the same CDR3. The chain is built from TRBV19 and TRBJ1-2, with D possibly TRBD1 on 6 matching bases. The CDR3 runs to 12 residues. V shed 5 bases and J shed 3 bases, with 7 bases lying between them. CDR1 LNHDA and CDR2 SQIVND come from the germline V gene (reference sequence). CDR3 DNA sequence: TGTGCCAGTAGTCGGACAGACTATGGCTACACCTTC. The encoded protein is CASSRTDYGYTF.

The rearrangement links TRBV19 to TRBJ1-5; D is perhaps TRBD1 (5 bases). The V and J ends lost 7 bases and 7 bases respectively, with 14 bases between them. In germline, CDR1 is LNHDA, CDR2 SQIVND (reference sequence). This CDR3 is built from 13 residues. The CDR3 region has the DNA TGTGCCAGTACGTGGGGGGTCGGGCAGCCCCAGCATTTT. Residues: CASTWGVGQPQHF.

This clone was picked up one time. CDR3 DNA: TGTGCCACCAGTGATTTCGACACCACGGGCACAGATACGCAGTATTTT. Protein: CATSDFDTTGTDTQYF. This sequence joins TRBV24-1 and TRBJ2-3; no definite D call. V lost 1 base and J lost 1, with 11 bases in between. This CDR3 is 16 amino acids long. CDR1 KGHDR and CDR2 SFDVKD come from the germline V gene.

The chain employs TRBV6-1 and TRBJ2-7; D gene uncertain. Trimming removed 1 base from V and 4 bases from J, with 17 bases in between. Germline V gene data show CDR1 as MNHNS and CDR2 as SASEGT. The CDR3 runs to 16 residues. In DNA, the CDR3 is TGTGCCAGCAGTGAAGGGATCCAATCATTCCTATACGAGCAGTACTTC. This encodes CASSEGIQSFLYEQYF.

The genes are TRBV3-1 (or the pseudogene TRBV3-2) and TRBJ2-3; TRBD1 matches at 7 bases. Trimming cost V 3 bases and J 5 bases; bases outside gene matches: 8. Germline CDR1 LGHDT, CDR2 YNNKEL (reference sequence). CDR3 length: 15 residues. DNA for the CDR3: TGTGCCAGCAGCCAGCAACAGGGGAGAGGAGATACGCAGTATTTT. Protein sequence: CASSQQQGRGDTQYF.

V and J are TRBV6-6 and TRBJ1-5; D might be TRBD1 (5 bases). Germline V lookup: CDR1 MNHNY, CDR2 SVGAGI (reference sequence). The V and J ends lost 6 bases and 6 bases respectively, with 15 bases between them. The CDR3 runs 14 residues. The CDR3 loop is CASRTSGVGQPQHF. CDR3 nucleotides: TGTGCCAGCAGGACCTCGGGGGTTGGTCAGCCCCAGCATTTT.

This chain joins TRBV28 and TRBJ1-2, with 10 nucleotides matching TRBD1. The CDR3 extends over 15 amino acids. The V and J ends lost 3 bases and 7 bases, in that order; junction bases with no gene match: 8. The germline V gene has CDR1 MDHEN and CDR2 SYDVKM. The CDR3: CASSLLPGQGSGYTF. CDR3 coding DNA: TGTGCCAGCAGTTTGCTTCCGGGACAGGGGAGTGGCTACACCTTC.

The chain uses TRBV5-4 and TRBJ2-1; TRBD2 might be the D (6 bases). CDR3 length: 15 amino acids. The germline V gene has CDR1 SGHNT and CDR2 YYREEE (reference sequence). V was pared by 0 bases and J by 4 bases, with 11 bases between. The CDR3 nucleotides are TGTGCCAGCAGCTTGGTGCGCGGGGAATACAATGAGCAGTTCTTC. This gives the protein CASSLVRGEYNEQFF. Full variable domain (remainder filled in from reference TRBV5-4 and TRBJ2-1): ETGVTQSPTHLIKTRGQQVTLRCSSQSGHNTVSWYQQALGQGPQFIFQYYREEENGRGNFPPRFSGLQFPNYSSELNVNALELDDSALYLCASSLVRGEYNEQFFGPGTRLTVL.

The rearrangement uses TRBV7-2 and TRBJ2-2; weak D call: TRBD2 (6 bases). CDR3 size: 15 residues. Germline V CDR1 and CDR2: SGHTA, FQGNSA. The V end lost 5 bases, the J end lost 5 bases, and 15 bases lay between the germline ends. The CDR3 nucleotides read TGTGCCAGCAGCCTATGGGACTCCTTAACCGGGGAGCTGTTTTTT. It yields the protein CASSLWDSLTGELFF.